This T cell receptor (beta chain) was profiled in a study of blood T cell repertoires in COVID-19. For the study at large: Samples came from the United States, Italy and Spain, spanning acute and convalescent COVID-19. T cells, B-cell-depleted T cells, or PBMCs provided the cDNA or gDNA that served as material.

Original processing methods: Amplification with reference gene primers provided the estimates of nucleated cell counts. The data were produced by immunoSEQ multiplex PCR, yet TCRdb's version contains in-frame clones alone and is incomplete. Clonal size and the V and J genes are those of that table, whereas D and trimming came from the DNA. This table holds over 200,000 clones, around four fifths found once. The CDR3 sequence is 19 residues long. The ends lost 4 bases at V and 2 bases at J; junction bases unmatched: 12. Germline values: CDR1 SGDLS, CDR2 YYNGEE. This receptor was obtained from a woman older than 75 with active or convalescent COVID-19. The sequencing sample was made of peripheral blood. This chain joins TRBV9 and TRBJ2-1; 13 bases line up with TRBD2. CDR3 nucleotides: TGTGCCAGCAGCTCCCCCGGGACTAGCGGGGCTTATACCTACAATGAGCAGTTCTTC. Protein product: CASSSPGTSGAYTYNEQFF.